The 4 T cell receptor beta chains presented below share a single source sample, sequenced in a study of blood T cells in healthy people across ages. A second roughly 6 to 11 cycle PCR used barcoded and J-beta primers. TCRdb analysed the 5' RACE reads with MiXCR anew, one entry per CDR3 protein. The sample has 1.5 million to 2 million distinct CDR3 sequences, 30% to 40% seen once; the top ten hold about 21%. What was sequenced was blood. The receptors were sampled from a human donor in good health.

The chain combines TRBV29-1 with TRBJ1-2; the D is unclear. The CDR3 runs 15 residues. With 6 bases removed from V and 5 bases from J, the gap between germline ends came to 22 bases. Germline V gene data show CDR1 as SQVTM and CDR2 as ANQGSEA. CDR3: CSVASFDRALYGYTF. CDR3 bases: TGCAGCGTCGCCTCGTTTGATCGGGCGTTGTATGGCTACACCTTC.

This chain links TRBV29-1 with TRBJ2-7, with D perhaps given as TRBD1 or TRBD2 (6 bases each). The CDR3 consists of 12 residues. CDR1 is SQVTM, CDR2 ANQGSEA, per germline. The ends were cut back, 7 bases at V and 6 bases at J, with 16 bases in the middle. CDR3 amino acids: CSAGGLETEQYF. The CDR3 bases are TGCAGCGCCGGGGGCCTTGAGACCGAGCAGTACTTC.

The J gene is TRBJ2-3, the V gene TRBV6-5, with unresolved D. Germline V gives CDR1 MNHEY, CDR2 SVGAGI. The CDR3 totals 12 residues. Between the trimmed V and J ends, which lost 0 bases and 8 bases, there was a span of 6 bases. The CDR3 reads CASSYSDGTQYF. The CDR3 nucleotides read TGTGCCAGCAGTTACTCGGACGGTACGCAGTATTTT.

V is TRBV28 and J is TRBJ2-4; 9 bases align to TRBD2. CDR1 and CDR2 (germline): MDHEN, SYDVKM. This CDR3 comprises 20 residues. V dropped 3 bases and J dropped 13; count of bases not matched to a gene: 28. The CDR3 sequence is CASSFPPPSLLAGDYNEQYF. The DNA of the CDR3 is TGTGCCAGCAGTTTCCCCCCCCCATCTTTGTTAGCGGGGGATTACAATGAGCAGTACTTC. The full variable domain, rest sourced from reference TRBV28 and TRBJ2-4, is DVKVTQSSRYLVKRTGEKVFLECVQDMDHENMFWYRQDPGLGLRLIYFSYDVKMKEKGDIPEGYSVSREKKERFSLILESASTNQTSMYLCASSFPPPSLLAGDYNEQYFGAGTRLSVL.